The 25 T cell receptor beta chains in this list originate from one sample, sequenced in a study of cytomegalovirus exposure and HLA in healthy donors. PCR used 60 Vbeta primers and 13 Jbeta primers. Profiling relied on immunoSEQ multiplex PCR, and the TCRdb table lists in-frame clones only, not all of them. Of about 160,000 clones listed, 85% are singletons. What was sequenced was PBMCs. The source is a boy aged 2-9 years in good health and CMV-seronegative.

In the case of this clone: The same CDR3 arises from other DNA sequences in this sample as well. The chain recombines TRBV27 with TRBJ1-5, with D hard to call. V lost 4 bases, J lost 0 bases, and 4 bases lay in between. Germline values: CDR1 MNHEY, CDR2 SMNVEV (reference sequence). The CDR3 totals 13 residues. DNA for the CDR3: TGTGCCAGCAGTTCGTATAGCAATCAGCCCCAGCATTTT. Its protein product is CASSSYSNQPQHF.

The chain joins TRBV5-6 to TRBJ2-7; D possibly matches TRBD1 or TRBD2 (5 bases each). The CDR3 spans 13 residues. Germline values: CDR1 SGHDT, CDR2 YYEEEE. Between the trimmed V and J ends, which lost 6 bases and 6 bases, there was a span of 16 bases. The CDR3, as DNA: TGTGCCAGCATCCCTAGGGGTGGGGGCGAGCAGTACGTC. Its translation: CASIPRGGGEQYV.

CDR3 sequence (DNA): TGTGCCAGCAGCCAATTGTCGGGTACGCAGTATTTT. Translated, it gives CASSQLSGTQYF. The chain recombines TRBV14 with TRBJ2-3; D ambiguous. This CDR3 has 12 amino acids. Trimming shortened V by 2 bases and J by 8 bases, and 8 bases separated the two germline ends. From germline, CDR1 is SGHDN and CDR2 FVKESK.

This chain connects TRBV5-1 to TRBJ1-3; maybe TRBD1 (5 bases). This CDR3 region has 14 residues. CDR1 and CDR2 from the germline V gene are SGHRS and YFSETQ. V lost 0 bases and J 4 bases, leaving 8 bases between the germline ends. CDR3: CASSLDGGGNTIYF. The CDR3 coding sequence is TGCGCCAGCAGCTTGGACGGGGGGGGAAACACCATATATTTT.

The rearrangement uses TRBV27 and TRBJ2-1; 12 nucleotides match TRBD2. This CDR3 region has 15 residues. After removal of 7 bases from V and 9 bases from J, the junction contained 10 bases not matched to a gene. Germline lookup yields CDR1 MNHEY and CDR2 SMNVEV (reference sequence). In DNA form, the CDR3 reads TGTGCCAGCACCCCTCTAGCGGGGGGGCCTCGTGAGCAGTTCTTC. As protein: CASTPLAGGPREQFF.

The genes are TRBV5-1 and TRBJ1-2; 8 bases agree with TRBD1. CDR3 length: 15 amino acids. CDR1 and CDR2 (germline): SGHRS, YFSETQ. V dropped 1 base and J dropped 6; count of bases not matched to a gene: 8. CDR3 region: CASSLPAGGTDGYTF. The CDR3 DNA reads TGCGCCAGCAGCTTGCCGGCAGGGGGCACGGATGGCTACACCTTC.

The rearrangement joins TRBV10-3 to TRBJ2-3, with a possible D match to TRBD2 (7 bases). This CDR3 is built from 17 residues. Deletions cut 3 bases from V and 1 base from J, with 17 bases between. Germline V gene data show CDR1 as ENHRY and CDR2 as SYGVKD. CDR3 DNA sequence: TGTGCCATCAGTGATGAACGGGGGGCTATGGGCACAGATACGCAGTATTTT. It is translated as CAISDERGAMGTDTQYF.

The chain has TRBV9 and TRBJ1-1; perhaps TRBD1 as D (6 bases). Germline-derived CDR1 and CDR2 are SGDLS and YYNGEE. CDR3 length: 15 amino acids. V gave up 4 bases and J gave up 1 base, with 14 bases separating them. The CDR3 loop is CASSPVTGPNTEAFF. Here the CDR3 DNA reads TGTGCCAGCAGCCCGGTGACAGGTCCGAACACTGAAGCTTTCTTT.

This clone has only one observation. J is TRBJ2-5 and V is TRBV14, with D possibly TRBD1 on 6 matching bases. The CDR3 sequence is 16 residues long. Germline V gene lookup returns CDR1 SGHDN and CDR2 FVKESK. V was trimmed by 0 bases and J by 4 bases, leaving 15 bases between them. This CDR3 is CASSQDWEQGGETQYF. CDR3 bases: TGTGCCAGCAGCCAAGACTGGGAACAGGGCGGAGAGACCCAGTACTTC.

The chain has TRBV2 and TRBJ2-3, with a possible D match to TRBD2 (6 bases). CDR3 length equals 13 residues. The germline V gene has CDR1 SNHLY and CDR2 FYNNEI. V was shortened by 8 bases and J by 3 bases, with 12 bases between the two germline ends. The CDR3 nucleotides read TGTGCCAGCCGCAGGGAGGTGACAGATACGCAGTATTTT. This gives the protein CASRREVTDTQYF.

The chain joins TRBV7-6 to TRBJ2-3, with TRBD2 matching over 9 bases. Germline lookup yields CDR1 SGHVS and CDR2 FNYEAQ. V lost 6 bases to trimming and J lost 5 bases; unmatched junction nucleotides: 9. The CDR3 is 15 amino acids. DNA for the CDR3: TGTGCCAGCAGTCCTAGCGGGGCGGGGGGAGATACGCAGTATTTT. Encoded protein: CASSPSGAGGDTQYF.

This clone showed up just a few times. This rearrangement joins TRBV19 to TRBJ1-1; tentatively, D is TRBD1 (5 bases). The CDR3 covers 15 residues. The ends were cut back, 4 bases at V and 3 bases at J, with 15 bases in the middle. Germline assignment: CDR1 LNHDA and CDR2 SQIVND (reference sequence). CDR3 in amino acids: CASSRIRDLYTEAFF. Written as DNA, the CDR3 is TGTGCCAGTAGTAGAATCCGGGACTTATACACTGAAGCTTTCTTT.

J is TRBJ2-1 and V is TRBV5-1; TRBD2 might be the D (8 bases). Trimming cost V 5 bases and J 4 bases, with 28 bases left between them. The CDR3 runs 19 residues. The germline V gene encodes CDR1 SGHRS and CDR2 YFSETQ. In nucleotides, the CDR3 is TGCGCCAGCAGGGATCGACTAGCGAGGGGGCTATTGAAATACAATGAGCAGTTCTTC. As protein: CASRDRLARGLLKYNEQFF.

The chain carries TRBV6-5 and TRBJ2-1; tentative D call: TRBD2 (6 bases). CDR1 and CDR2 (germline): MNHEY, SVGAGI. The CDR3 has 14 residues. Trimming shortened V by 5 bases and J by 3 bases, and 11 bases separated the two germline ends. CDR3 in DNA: TGTGCCAGCAGTAGACTAGTGGGCTACAATGAGCAGTTCTTC. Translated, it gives CASSRLVGYNEQFF.

Here the CDR3 DNA reads TGTGCCAGCAGTCCATTACCGGGACAGAATAATGAAAAACTGTTTTTT. It is translated as CASSPLPGQNNEKLFF. The J gene is TRBJ1-4, the V gene TRBV5-5, with 7 bases aligning to TRBD1. CDR1 is SGHKS, CDR2 YYEKEE, per germline (reference sequence). V shed 5 bases, J shed 4 bases, and the junction held 11 bases outside the gene matches. The CDR3 has 16 residues.

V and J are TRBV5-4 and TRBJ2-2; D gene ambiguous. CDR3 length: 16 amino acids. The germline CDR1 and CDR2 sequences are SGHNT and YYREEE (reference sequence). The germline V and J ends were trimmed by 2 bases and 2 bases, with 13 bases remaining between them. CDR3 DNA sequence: TGTGCCAGCAGCTTTAGTGTGGGCCTCAACACCGGGGAGCTGTTTTTT. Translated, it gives CASSFSVGLNTGELFF.

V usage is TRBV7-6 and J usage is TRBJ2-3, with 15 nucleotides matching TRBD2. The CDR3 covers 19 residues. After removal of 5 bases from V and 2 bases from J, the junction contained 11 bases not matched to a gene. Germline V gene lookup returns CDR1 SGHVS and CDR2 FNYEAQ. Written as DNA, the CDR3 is TGTGCCAGCAGCCCGGCTATGGGACTAGCGGGAGGCAACACAGATACGCAGTATTTT. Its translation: CASSPAMGLAGGNTDTQYF.

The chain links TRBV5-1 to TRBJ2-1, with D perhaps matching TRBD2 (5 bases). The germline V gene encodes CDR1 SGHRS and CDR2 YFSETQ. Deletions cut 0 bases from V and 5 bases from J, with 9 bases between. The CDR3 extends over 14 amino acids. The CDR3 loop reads CASSLGSRDNEQFF. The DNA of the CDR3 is TGCGCCAGCAGCTTGGGCTCGAGGGACAATGAGCAGTTCTTC.

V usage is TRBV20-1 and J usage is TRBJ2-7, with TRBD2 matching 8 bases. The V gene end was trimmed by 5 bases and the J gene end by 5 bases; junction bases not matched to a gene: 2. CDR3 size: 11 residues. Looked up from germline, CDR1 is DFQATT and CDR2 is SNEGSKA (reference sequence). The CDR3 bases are TGCAGTGCTCGGGGGGGAGACGAGCAGTACTTC. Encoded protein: CSARGGDEQYF.

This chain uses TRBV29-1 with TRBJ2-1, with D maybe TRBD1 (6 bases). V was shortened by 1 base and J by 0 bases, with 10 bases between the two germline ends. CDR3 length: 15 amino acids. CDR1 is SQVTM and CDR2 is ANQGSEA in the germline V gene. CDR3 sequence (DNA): TGCAGCGTTGAAGGGACAGCTGTCTCCTACAATGAGCAGTTCTTC. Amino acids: CSVEGTAVSYNEQFF.

In DNA form, the CDR3 reads TGCGCCAGCAGCGTGACAGGGATCCAAGAGACCCAGTACTTC. It specifies CASSVTGIQETQYF. The chain couples TRBV5-1 to TRBJ2-5; 7 positions match TRBD1. There are 14 residues in the CDR3. V was pared by 4 bases and J by 1 base, with 4 bases of the junction left unmatched. Germline CDR1 is SGHRS and CDR2 is YFSETQ.

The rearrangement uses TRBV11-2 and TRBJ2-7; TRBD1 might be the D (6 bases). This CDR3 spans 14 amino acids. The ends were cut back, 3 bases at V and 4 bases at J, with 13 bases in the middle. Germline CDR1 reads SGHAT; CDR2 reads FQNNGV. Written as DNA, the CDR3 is TGTGCCAGCAGCTTCCCAGACAGGTCGTACGAGCAGTACTTC. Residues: CASSFPDRSYEQYF.

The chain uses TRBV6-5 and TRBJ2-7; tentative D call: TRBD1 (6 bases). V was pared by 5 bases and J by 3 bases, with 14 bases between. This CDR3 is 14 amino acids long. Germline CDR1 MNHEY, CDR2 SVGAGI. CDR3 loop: CASSPARDIYEQYV. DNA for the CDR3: TGTGCCAGCAGTCCTGCCCGGGACATCTACGAGCAGTACGTC.

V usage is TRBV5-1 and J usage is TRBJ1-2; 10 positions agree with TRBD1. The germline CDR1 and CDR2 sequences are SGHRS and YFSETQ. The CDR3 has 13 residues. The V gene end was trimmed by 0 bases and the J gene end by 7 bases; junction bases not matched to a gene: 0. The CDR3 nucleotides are TGCGCCAGCAGCTTGGGGACAGGGGGTGGCTACACCTTC. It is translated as CASSLGTGGGYTF. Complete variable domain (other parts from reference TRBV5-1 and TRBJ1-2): KAGVTQTPRYLIKTRGQQVTLSCSPISGHRSVSWYQQTPGQGLQFLFEYFSETQRNKGNFPGRFSGRQFSNSRSEMNVSTLELGDSALYLCASSLGTGGGYTFGSGTRLTVV.

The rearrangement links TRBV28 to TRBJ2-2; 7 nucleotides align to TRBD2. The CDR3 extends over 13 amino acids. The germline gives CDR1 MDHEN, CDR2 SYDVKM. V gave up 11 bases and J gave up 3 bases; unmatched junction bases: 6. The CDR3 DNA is TGTGCCCACGGGGGGTCGGACACCGGGGAGCTGTTTTTT. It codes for CAHGGSDTGELFF.